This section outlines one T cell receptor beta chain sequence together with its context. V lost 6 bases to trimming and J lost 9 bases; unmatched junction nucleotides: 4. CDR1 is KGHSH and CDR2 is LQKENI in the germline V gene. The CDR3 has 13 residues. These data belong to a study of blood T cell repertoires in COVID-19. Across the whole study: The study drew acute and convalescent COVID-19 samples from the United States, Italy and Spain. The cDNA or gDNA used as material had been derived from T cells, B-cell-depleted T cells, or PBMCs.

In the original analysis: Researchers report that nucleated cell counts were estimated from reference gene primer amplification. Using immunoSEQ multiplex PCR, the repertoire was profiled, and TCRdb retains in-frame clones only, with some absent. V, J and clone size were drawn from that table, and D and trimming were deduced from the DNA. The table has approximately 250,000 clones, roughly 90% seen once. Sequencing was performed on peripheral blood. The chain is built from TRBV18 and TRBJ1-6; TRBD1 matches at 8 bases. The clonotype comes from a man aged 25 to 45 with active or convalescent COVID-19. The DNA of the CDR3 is TGTGCCAGCTCTCCTGGACAGGGTTCACCCCTCCACTTT. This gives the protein CASSPGQGSPLHF.